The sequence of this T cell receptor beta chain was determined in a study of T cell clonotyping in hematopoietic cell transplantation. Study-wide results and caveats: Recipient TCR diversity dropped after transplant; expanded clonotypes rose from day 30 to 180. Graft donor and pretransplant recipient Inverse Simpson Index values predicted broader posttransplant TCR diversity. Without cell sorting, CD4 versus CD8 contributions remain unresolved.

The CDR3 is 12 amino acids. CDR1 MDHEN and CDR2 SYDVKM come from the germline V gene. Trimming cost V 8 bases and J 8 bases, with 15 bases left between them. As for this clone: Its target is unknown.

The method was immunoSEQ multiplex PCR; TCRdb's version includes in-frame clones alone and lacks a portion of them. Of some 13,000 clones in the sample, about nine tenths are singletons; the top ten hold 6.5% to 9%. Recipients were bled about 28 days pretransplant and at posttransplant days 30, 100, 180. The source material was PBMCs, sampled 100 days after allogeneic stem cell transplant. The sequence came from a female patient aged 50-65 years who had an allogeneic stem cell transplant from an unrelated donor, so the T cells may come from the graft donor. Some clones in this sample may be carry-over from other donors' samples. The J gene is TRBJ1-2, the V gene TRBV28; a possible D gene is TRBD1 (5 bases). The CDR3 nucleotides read TGTGCCAGCTACGCTGGGGGTTGGGGCTACACCTTC. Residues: CASYAGGWGYTF.